These T cell receptor beta chains were read from a single sample in a study of blood T cell repertoires in COVID-19. The assay was immunoSEQ multiplex PCR, and TCRdb's table has in-frame clones only and misses some. This table holds about 200,000 clones, 88% found once. Sequencing input: peripheral blood. Receptors were obtained from a man aged 40-49 years with active or convalescent COVID-19. CDR3s include the opening cysteine and the closing phenylalanine or tryptophan. D genes are given only for firm matches. Some rows have no size entry. The others give once, few or many, or a class for an expanded clone.

TRBD2	TRBV5-1	.	TRBJ2-3	TGCGCCAGCAGCTTTTTTAGCGGGGGGGCCGAGGGAGATACGCAGTATTTT	CASSFFSGGAEGDTQYF
.	TRBV4-1	.	TRBJ1-1	TGCGCCAGCAGCCTATTGAACACTGAAGCTTTCTTT	CASSLLNTEAFF
.	TRBV19	.	TRBJ2-2	TGTGCCAGTAGTATCCTGCAGGGATCCGGGGAGCTGTTTTTT	CASSILQGSGELFF
TRBD2	TRBV14	.	TRBJ2-7	TGTGCCAGCAGCCAATCCGGACTAGCGCGCTCCTACGAGCAGTACTTC	CASSQSGLARSYEQYF
.	TRBV7-3	few	TRBJ1-1	TGTGCCAGCAGCCTAGGGAGGGGGTCCACTGAAGCTTTCTTT	CASSLGRGSTEAFF
TRBD2	TRBV19	.	TRBJ2-3	TGTGCCAGTAGTATTTTAGGGACTATCAGCACAGATACGCAGTATTTT	CASSILGTISTDTQYF
.	TRBV10-2	.	TRBJ1-2	TGCGCCGCATCGACGGGAGCTAACTATGGCTACACCTTC	CAASTGANYGYTF
TRBD2	TRBV14	.	TRBJ2-1	TGTGCCAGCAGCCAATTTGGTATAGGGCTAGCGGGAGGCAATGAGCAGTTCTTC	CASSQFGIGLAGGNEQFF
TRBD1	TRBV6-6	once	TRBJ2-3	TGTGCCAGCAGTTACCGTAGAGGGGGCGAAGATACGCAGTATTTT	CASSYRRGGEDTQYF
.	TRBV5-6	.	TRBJ2-1	TGTGCCAGCAGCCCGGACACAAGCTCCTACAATGAGCAGTTCTTC	CASSPDTSSYNEQFF
.	TRBV6-1	.	TRBJ1-5	TGTGCCAGCAGTGACCACGACAGGACAAGCAATCAGCCCCAGCATTTT	CASSDHDRTSNQPQHF
TRBD1	TRBV5-1	.	TRBJ1-4	TGCGCCAGTAGCGACGGGACAGGCCGTGGGGAAAAACTGTTTTTT	CASSDGTGRGEKLFF
.	TRBV4-1	.	TRBJ1-1	TGCGCCAGCAGCCGGTCAGCTGAAGCTTTCTTT	CASSRSAEAFF
TRBD1	TRBV7-9	.	TRBJ2-3	TGTGCCAGCAGCCCCACGCACTTGACAGGGGGCGCCACAGATACGCAGTATTTT	CASSPTHLTGGATDTQYF
.	TRBV19	.	TRBJ1-1	TGTGCCAGTAGTGATCCAGGGGACGACGCTGAAGCTTTCTTT	CASSDPGDDAEAFF
TRBD1	TRBV6-2/TRBV6-3	.	TRBJ2-2	TGTGCCAGCAGTACTCGGGACAGGATATTAAACACCGGGGAGCTGTTTTTT	CASSTRDRILNTGELFF
TRBD1	TRBV30	.	TRBJ1-5	TGTGCCTGGAGTGTACGGAGGGGGCGCGGTCAGCCCCAGCATTTT	CAWSVRRGRGQPQHF
.	TRBV6-5	.	TRBJ2-2	TGTGCCAGCAGGCAGGGAGGCGGTGACACCGGGGAGCTGTTTTTT	CASRQGGGDTGELFF
TRBD1	TRBV4-2	.	TRBJ1-4	TGTGCCAGCAGCCAATCACCCACAGGGGTTCTTGGTAATGAAAAACTGTTTTTT	CASSQSPTGVLGNEKLFF
.	TRBV7-2	.	TRBJ1-1	TGTGCCAGCAGCTTAATTAAGAACACTGAAGCTTTCTTT	CASSLIKNTEAFF
TRBD2	TRBV5-1	.	TRBJ2-1	TGCGCCAGCAGCTTGGAGACTAGCCGGGGCAATGAGCAGTTCTTC	CASSLETSRGNEQFF
TRBD1	TRBV2	.	TRBJ2-1	TGTGCCAGCAGTGACCGGGACAGGGGTTCTCAATGGTTCTTC	CASSDRDRGSQWFF
TRBD1	TRBV2	.	TRBJ1-5	TGTGCCAGCAGTCGGACAGGGAATCAGCCCCAGCATTTT	CASSRTGNQPQHF
.	TRBV5-6	.	TRBJ1-1	TGTGCCAGCAGCCTGGGGGGGCGTCGATTGAACACTGAAGCTTTCTTT	CASSLGGRRLNTEAFF
TRBD2	TRBV25-1	.	TRBJ2-1	TGTGCCAGCAGTGAATCAAGCGGGGGGCTCTACAATGAGCAGTTCTTC	CASSESSGGLYNEQFF
TRBD2	TRBV6-2/TRBV6-3	.	TRBJ2-1	TGTGCCAGCAGTACAATCCATAGCGGGAACCCAAACAATGAGCAGTTCTTC	CASSTIHSGNPNNEQFF
TRBD1	TRBV19	.	TRBJ2-3	TGTGCCACAGGACAGGGGTTAGTCGGTACGCAGTATTTT	CATGQGLVGTQYF
.	TRBV5-1	.	TRBJ1-1	TGCGCCAGCAGCTTTGGGGGAGGTGGCACTGAAGCTTTCTTT	CASSFGGGGTEAFF
.	TRBV6-5	.	TRBJ1-6	TGTGCCAGCAGTTTGTATTCAGGTGGTTCACCCCTCCACTTT	CASSLYSGGSPLHF
TRBD2	TRBV14	.	TRBJ2-7	TGTGCCAGCAGCCAAGAACCCCCTAGCGGGAGGGTTAGGTACGAGCAGTACTTC	CASSQEPPSGRVRYEQYF
.	TRBV15	.	TRBJ2-1	TGTGCCACCAGCAGGGGGACGGGACTTTTCCCCTACAATGAGCAGTTCTTC	CATSRGTGLFPYNEQFF
TRBD2	TRBV7-2	.	TRBJ2-3	TGTGCCAGCAGCTTGAAGGGGGGACTAGCGGGAGTACATACGCAGTATTTT	CASSLKGGLAGVHTQYF
TRBD1	TRBV25-1	.	TRBJ1-1	TGTGCCAGCAGCAATCCGGGACAGGGGAACACTGAAGCTTTCTTT	CASSNPGQGNTEAFF
.	TRBV5-1	once	TRBJ1-1	TGCGCCAGCAGCTTGTCGACATCGAACACTGAAGCTTTCTTT	CASSLSTSNTEAFF
.	TRBV3-1/TRBV3-2	.	TRBJ1-1	TGTGCCAGCAGCCAGACAGCGAACACTGAAGCTTTCTTT	CASSQTANTEAFF
.	TRBV19	.	TRBJ1-5	TGTGCCAGTAGTATCCGGAGATTTAGCAATCAGCCCCAGCATTTT	CASSIRRFSNQPQHF
.	TRBV6-2/TRBV6-3	.	TRBJ1-1	TGTGCCAGCAGCAGGACAGTTGCGGACACTGAAGCTTTCTTT	CASSRTVADTEAFF
TRBD1	TRBV28	.	TRBJ2-7	TGTGCCTCAACCGGGACAGGGGACTCCTACGAGCAGTACTTC	CASTGTGDSYEQYF
TRBD1	TRBV4-2	.	TRBJ2-4	TGTGCCAGCAGCCAAGAGCACAGGGGAAACATTCAGTACTTC	CASSQEHRGNIQYF
TRBD1	TRBV10-1	.	TRBJ2-7	TGCGCCAGCAGCGGGACAGGGAAAAGCTCCTACGAGCAGTACTTC	CASSGTGKSSYEQYF
.	TRBV5-1	.	TRBJ2-1	TGCGCCAGCAGCCCGGGACTTGTCAATGAGCAGTTCTTC	CASSPGLVNEQFF
.	TRBV27	.	TRBJ2-2	TGTGCCAGCAGTTTCCTAGGAGCGAACACCGGGGAGCTGTTTTTT	CASSFLGANTGELFF
.	TRBV7-8	.	TRBJ1-5	TGTGCCAGCAGCACCCGACAGGATAGCAATCAGCCCCAGCATTTT	CASSTRQDSNQPQHF
TRBD2	TRBV18	.	TRBJ2-1	TGTGCCAGCTCACCACCTTCACTAGCGGGAGTTGGGAATGAGCAGTTCTTC	CASSPPSLAGVGNEQFF
.	TRBV15	.	TRBJ2-5	TGTGCCACCAGTTGGGGAGGGGGCCAAGAGACCCAGTACTTC	CATSWGGGQETQYF
TRBD2	TRBV3-1/TRBV3-2	.	TRBJ2-1	TGTGCCAGCAGCCAATTGGGTACTAGCGGGAGGCGGAATGAGCAGTTCTTC	CASSQLGTSGRRNEQFF
TRBD1	TRBV7-2	.	TRBJ1-6	TGTGCCAGCAGCTCGGAGGACAGGGTTCTTAATAATTCACCCCTCCACTTT	CASSSEDRVLNNSPLHF
TRBD1	TRBV28	few	TRBJ1-2	TGTGCCAGCAGTCTGGGACAGGGCCATGGCTACACCTTC	CASSLGQGHGYTF
TRBD2	TRBV28	once	TRBJ2-3	TGTGCCAGCAGTTTCCGAGCTAGCGGAGATACGCAGTATTTT	CASSFRASGDTQYF
TRBD2	TRBV2	.	TRBJ2-4	TGTGCCAGCAGTTATACTAGCGGGAGAGGGGTAGCCAAAAACATTCAGTACTTC	CASSYTSGRGVAKNIQYF
.	TRBV6-4	.	TRBJ1-4	TGTGCCAGAACCCTGGGACAACGGATTAATGAAAAACTGTTTTTT	CARTLGQRINEKLFF
TRBD2	TRBV18	.	TRBJ2-5	TGTGCCAGCTCGCCGACTAGCGGGGGAGAGACCCAGTACTTC	CASSPTSGGETQYF
.	TRBV4-1	.	TRBJ2-7	TGCGCCAGCAGCCAAGATGAGCACGAGCAGTACTTC	CASSQDEHEQYF
.	TRBV12-3/TRBV12-4	.	TRBJ2-7	TGTGCCAGCAGTCCTACCCAGGCCTACGAGCAGTACTTC	CASSPTQAYEQYF
.	TRBV29-1	.	TRBJ1-1	TGCAGCGTCGTAGAAACCGACAGGTTGGTGACTGAAGCTTTCTTT	CSVVETDRLVTEAFF
TRBD2	TRBV7-2	.	TRBJ2-2	TGTGCCAGCAGTACTAGCGGGAGTAACACCGGGGAGCTGTTTTTT	CASSTSGSNTGELFF
.	TRBV7-9	once	TRBJ2-1	TGTGCCAGCAGCTTAGCCCCAAAGCAGTTCTTC	CASSLAPKQFF
TRBD2	TRBV11-3	once	TRBJ2-2	TGTGCCAGCAGCTTAGGGTTGAGCGGGAGCTTCGGGGAGCTGTTTTTT	CASSLGLSGSFGELFF
TRBD1	TRBV6-1	.	TRBJ1-6	TGTGCCAGCAGTGAGGGACAGCCGGCCTGGCCCCTCCACTTT	CASSEGQPAWPLHF